One sample yielded the 31 T cell receptor beta chains listed below, sequenced in a study of cytomegalovirus exposure and HLA in healthy donors. The PCR was carried out with 60 Vbeta primers and 13 Jbeta primers. Assay: immunoSEQ multiplex PCR; the TCRdb copy retains only in-frame clones and omits some. The table records roughly 100,000 clones, over 60% of them present only once. The specimen sequenced was PBMCs. Every receptor here comes from a man aged 40-55 years in good health and CMV-seropositive.

This clone showed up just once. The J gene is TRBJ1-1, the V gene TRBV19; D unclear. The CDR3 contains 14 residues. From germline, CDR1 is LNHDA and CDR2 SQIVND (reference sequence). Trimming shortened V by 6 bases and J by 0 bases, and 11 bases separated the two germline ends. CDR3 sequence: CASRSGPVNTEAFF. The DNA of the CDR3 is TGTGCCAGTAGGAGCGGACCCGTGAACACTGAAGCTTTCTTT.

The table lists this clone with a few counts. V gene TRBV6-5 combines with J gene TRBJ1-6, with 7 bases identical to TRBD1. The CDR3 sequence is 15 residues long. Germline values: CDR1 MNHEY, CDR2 SVGAGI. Losses at the gene ends were 0 bases for V and 10 bases for J; bases not matched to a gene: 6. The CDR3, as DNA: TGTGCCAGCAGTTACTCGGAACAGGGGCAATCACCCCTCCACTTT. This translates into CASSYSEQGQSPLHF.

This clone occurred once. J is TRBJ2-5 and V is TRBV19; perhaps TRBD2 as D (6 bases). The CDR3 runs 14 residues. Looked up from germline, CDR1 is LNHDA and CDR2 is SQIVND (reference sequence). V was shortened by 1 base and J by 11 bases, with 17 bases between the two germline ends. CDR3 sequence (DNA): TGTGCCAGTAGTATAGGTGGGGACTGGTTGGAGCAGTACTTC. Its protein product is CASSIGGDWLEQYF.

The V call is TRBV7-9, the J call TRBJ1-2, with a tentative D call TRBD1 (5 bases). Germline V gene sequence: CDR1 SEHNR, CDR2 FQNEAQ (reference sequence). Trimming left V 10 bases short and J 1 base short, with 13 bases between. The CDR3 is made up of 13 amino acids. CDR3 sequence: CAIGGTINYGYTF. For the CDR3, the DNA is TGTGCCATTGGAGGGACTATTAACTATGGCTACACCTTC.

The rearrangement joins TRBV6-7 to TRBJ2-7; 10 bases agree with TRBD1. TRBV6-7 is an ORF; its function is uncertain. The CDR3 runs 13 residues. Trimming at V came to 7 bases and at J to 6 bases, leaving 6 bases not matched to a gene. This CDR3 is CASTRDRGREQYF. In nucleotides, the CDR3 is TGTGCCAGCACCCGGGACAGGGGACGCGAGCAGTACTTC.

This clone has just a few counts. The chain is built from TRBV7-8 and TRBJ2-5; 11 nucleotides align to TRBD2. V was pared by 1 base and J by 1 base, with 5 bases of the junction left unmatched. This CDR3 is 17 amino acids long. Per the germline V gene, CDR1 is SGHVS and CDR2 is FQNEAQ. The DNA for the CDR3 is TGTGCCAGCAGCTTAGAACTAGCGGGGGACCCCCAAGAGACCCAGTACTTC. Its protein is CASSLELAGDPQETQYF.

This clone was found once. The chain uses TRBV5-6 and TRBJ2-7; 11 nucleotides match TRBD2. CDR1 is SGHDT, CDR2 YYEEEE, per germline. Unmatched junction bases numbered 7, after V lost 4 bases and J lost 4 bases. There are 15 residues in the CDR3. The CDR3 spells CASSQGPSGRYEQYF. The CDR3 region has the DNA TGTGCCAGCAGCCAAGGGCCTAGCGGGAGGTACGAGCAGTACTTC. The full variable domain, rest sourced from reference TRBV5-6 and TRBJ2-7, is DAGVTQSPTHLIKTRGQQVTLRCSPKSGHDTVSWYQQALGQGPQFIFQYYEEEERQRGNFPDRFSGHQFPNYSSELNVNALLLGDSALYLCASSQGPSGRYEQYFGPGTRLTVT.

The rearrangement uses TRBV14 and TRBJ2-3, with 13 bases fitting TRBD2. J gave up 3 bases and V 0 bases, and 6 bases lay outside the gene matches. This CDR3 region has 18 residues. Germline V gene data show CDR1 as SGHDN and CDR2 as FVKESK. For the CDR3, the DNA is TGTGCCAGCAGCCAAGATTTTGGACTAGCGGGAGAGACAGATACGCAGTATTTT. This translates into CASSQDFGLAGETDTQYF.

This chain links TRBV5-4 with TRBJ2-1; TRBD2 is a possible D gene (6 bases). This CDR3 has 15 amino acids. V gave up 5 bases and J gave up 7 bases, with 19 bases separating them. The germline V gene encodes CDR1 SGHNT and CDR2 YYREEE (reference sequence). The CDR3 coding sequence is TGTGCCAGCAGTCGACTAGGAGGTGTTGATAATGAGCAGTTCTTC. Its translation: CASSRLGGVDNEQFF.

This rearrangement joins TRBV7-2 to TRBJ2-1, with TRBD2 matching over 10 bases. From germline, CDR1 is SGHTA and CDR2 FQGNSA. The V and J ends lost 2 bases and 4 bases, in that order; junction bases with no gene match: 2. The CDR3 sequence is 15 residues long. The CDR3 DNA reads as TGTGCCAGCAGCTTAACTAGCGGGAAATACAATGAGCAGTTCTTC. Amino acids: CASSLTSGKYNEQFF.

The chain combines TRBV7-3 with TRBJ2-6, with 12 bases matching TRBD1. Germline V gene lookup returns CDR1 SGHTA and CDR2 FQGTGA. V lost 5 bases to trimming and J lost 3 bases; unmatched junction nucleotides: 11. This CDR3 region has 19 residues. CDR3 in amino acids: CASSPHPGQGASGANVLTF. The CDR3 coding sequence is TGTGCCAGCAGCCCGCATCCGGGACAGGGGGCGAGTGGGGCCAACGTCCTGACTTTC.

V is TRBV11-2 and J is TRBJ2-5; D gene ambiguous. Judging by the DNA end, TRBJ2-7 fits better; the J call may be wrong. CDR3 size: 15 residues. CDR1 is SGHAT, CDR2 FQNNGV, per germline. CDR3 region: CASSLSASQAYEQYF. CDR3 DNA sequence: TGTGCCAGCAGCTTGTCGGCTAGTCAAGCCTACGAGCAGTACTTC.

J is TRBJ2-1 and V is TRBV7-3, with 9 bases fitting TRBD2. CDR3 length equals 17 residues. Germline-derived CDR1 and CDR2 are SGHTA and FQGTGA. Trimming took 2 bases from V and 9 from J; bases not matched to a gene: 14. CDR3 in DNA: TGTGCCAGCAGCTTATTCTCGGTGGCGGGGGGGGGAGGTGAGCAGTTCTTC. Its protein is CASSLFSVAGGGGEQFF. Full variable domain (rest looked up from reference TRBV7-3 and TRBJ2-1): GAGVSQTPSNKVTEKGKYVELRCDPISGHTALYWYRQSLGQGPEFLIYFQGTGAADDSGLPNDRFFAVRPEGSVSTLKIQRTERGDSAVYLCASSLFSVAGGGGEQFFGPGTRLTVL.

This chain uses TRBV19 with TRBJ1-2; the match to TRBD1 covers 7 bases. Unmatched junction bases numbered 18, after V lost 10 bases and J lost 7 bases. Per germline, CDR1 LNHDA and CDR2 SQIVND (reference sequence). The CDR3 covers 15 residues. The CDR3 DNA is TGTGCCACAGCCCGGACCGGGACAGAGTCCGGTGGCTACACCTTC. It encodes CATARTGTESGGYTF.

The chain employs TRBV5-1 and TRBJ2-7; 7 bases agree with TRBD2. This CDR3 comprises 17 residues. The V and J ends lost 0 bases and 6 bases, in that order; junction bases with no gene match: 15. Germline V lookup: CDR1 SGHRS, CDR2 YFSETQ. CDR3: CASSLGLAKGPPGEQYF. The CDR3 nucleotides read TGCGCCAGCAGCTTGGGACTAGCAAAAGGCCCCCCTGGCGAGCAGTACTTC.

The chain employs TRBV2 and TRBJ2-2; 9 nucleotides align to TRBD1. Germline V gene data show CDR1 as SNHLY and CDR2 as FYNNEI. V lost 4 bases and J lost 2; bases outside the gene matches: 5. This CDR3 spans 16 amino acids. DNA for the CDR3: TGTGCCAGCAGTGGAGAGGGACAGGGCAACACCGGGGAGCTGTTTTTT. It is translated as CASSGEGQGNTGELFF.

The chain couples TRBV5-1 to TRBJ2-5; 7 bases line up with TRBD2. V lost 0 bases, J lost 4 bases, and 3 bases stayed unmatched. CDR1 SGHRS and CDR2 YFSETQ come from the germline V gene. The CDR3 has 14 amino acids. This chain's CDR3 is CASSLGVAGETQYF. The CDR3, as DNA: TGCGCCAGCAGCTTGGGGGTAGCGGGAGAGACCCAGTACTTC.

The J gene is TRBJ1-6, the V gene TRBV28, with a possible D match to TRBD1 (5 bases). Germline CDR1 reads MDHEN; CDR2 reads SYDVKM. CDR3 length: 12 residues. V dropped 8 bases and J dropped 10 bases, with 12 bases sitting between them. CDR3 region: CASGGAESPLHF. The DNA of the CDR3 is TGTGCCAGCGGCGGGGCTGAATCACCCCTCCACTTT.

J is TRBJ1-4 and V is TRBV6-6, with a possible D match to TRBD1 (6 bases). V gave up 4 bases and J gave up 0 bases, with 12 bases separating them. From germline, CDR1 is MNHNY and CDR2 SVGAGI (reference sequence). CDR3 length: 16 residues. The CDR3 coding sequence is TGTGCCAGCAGTTCACCCAGGGGCTCAACTAATGAAAAACTGTTTTTT. Protein sequence: CASSSPRGSTNEKLFF.

V is TRBV6-6 and J is TRBJ2-1, with 7 bases fitting TRBD2. Germline V gives CDR1 MNHNY, CDR2 SVGAGI (reference sequence). This CDR3 region has 12 residues. CDR3 residues: CGSGGGYNEQFF. The CDR3 DNA sequence: TGTGGGTCGGGCGGGGGATACAATGAGCAGTTCTTC.

The chain couples TRBV11-2 to TRBJ1-2, with 7 bases that match TRBD1. Germline V gene data show CDR1 as SGHAT and CDR2 as FQNNGV. After removal of 3 bases from V and 5 bases from J, the junction contained 6 bases not matched to a gene. The CDR3 has 14 amino acids. The CDR3 spells CASSLTGTEYGYTF. The CDR3 coding sequence is TGTGCCAGCAGCTTGACCGGGACAGAATATGGCTACACCTTC.

The rearrangement uses TRBV4-2 and TRBJ2-2; a possible D gene is TRBD2 (6 bases). The germline gives CDR1 LGHNA, CDR2 YNFKEQ. Between the trimmed V and J ends, which lost 1 base and 6 bases, there was a span of 15 bases. The CDR3 runs to 16 residues. The CDR3 DNA follows: TGTGCCAGCAGCCAAGGGCAGACTAGTGAGGCCGGGGAGCTGTTTTTT. It is translated as CASSQGQTSEAGELFF.

The rearrangement links TRBV14 to TRBJ1-3; 9 bases agree with TRBD1. Germline V gene data show CDR1 as SGHDN and CDR2 as FVKESK. CDR3 size: 14 residues. Trimming cost V 4 bases and J 5 bases; bases outside gene matches: 3. The CDR3 spells CASSPGQGRNTIYF. In DNA form, the CDR3 reads TGTGCCAGCAGCCCGGGACAGGGACGAAACACCATATATTTT.

The chain combines TRBV27 with TRBJ1-5; D is unclear. The CDR3 has 15 residues. V lost 5 bases and J 0 bases, leaving 11 bases between the germline ends. The germline V gene has CDR1 MNHEY and CDR2 SMNVEV (reference sequence). CDR3 in DNA: TGTGCCAGCAGTCCTCGGGGATATAGCAATCAGCCCCAGCATTTT. It codes for CASSPRGYSNQPQHF.

J is TRBJ1-1 and V is TRBV29-1; a possible D gene is TRBD1 (6 bases). V lost 7 bases, J lost 8 bases, and 17 bases lay in between. The CDR3 spans 12 residues. The germline CDR1 and CDR2 sequences are SQVTM and ANQGSEA. CDR3 in amino acids: CSAGIGQREAFF. The CDR3 DNA reads as TGCAGCGCCGGCATCGGACAGCGAGAAGCTTTCTTT. The whole variable domain, filled in from reference TRBV29-1 and TRBJ1-1, reads SAVISQKPSRDICQRGTSLTIQCQVDSQVTMMFWYRQQPGQSLTLIATANQGSEATYESGFVIDKFPISRPNLTFSTLTVSNMSPEDSSIYLCSAGIGQREAFFGQGTRLTVV.

The genes are TRBV2 and TRBJ2-1; 8 bases fit TRBD2. The trim removed 6 bases at V and 0 bases at J, leaving 4 bases unmatched. The CDR3 runs to 15 residues. Germline CDR1 is SNHLY and CDR2 is FYNNEI. The CDR3 region is CASRTGTSSYNEQFF. The DNA of the CDR3 is TGTGCCAGCAGGACCGGGACTAGCTCCTACAATGAGCAGTTCTTC.

The chain is built from TRBV6-4 and TRBJ1-1; D may be TRBD1 (5 bases). Trimming cost V 6 bases and J 1 base, with 9 bases left between them. The CDR3 totals 13 residues. Per the germline V gene, CDR1 is MRHNA and CDR2 is SNTAGT. The CDR3 reads CASSLTANTEAFF. Written as DNA, the CDR3 is TGTGCCAGCAGCCTGACAGCGAACACTGAAGCTTTCTTT.

The V gene is TRBV2, the J gene TRBJ2-4, with 10 bases identical to TRBD2. The CDR3 extends over 16 amino acids. V shed 7 bases and J 2 bases; nucleotides not matched to a gene: 8. Germline CDR1 and CDR2: SNHLY and FYNNEI. The CDR3 DNA follows: TGTGCCAGCACTTCCGGGACTAGCGATACCAAAAACATTCAGTACTTC. It yields the protein CASTSGTSDTKNIQYF.

This CDR3 reads CASSLQGQADGYTF. CDR3 nucleotides: TGTGCCAGCAGTTTACAGGGACAGGCGGATGGCTACACCTTC. V and J are TRBV27 and TRBJ1-2; 8 nucleotides align to TRBD1. V trimming: 2 bases; J trimming: 6 bases; junction bases outside the gene matches: 5. Germline CDR1 is MNHEY and CDR2 is SMNVEV (reference sequence). The CDR3 has 14 amino acids.

A single count supports this clone. V gene TRBV5-5 combines with J gene TRBJ1-2; TRBD1 matches at 7 bases. The length of the CDR3 is 15 residues. CDR1 and CDR2 (germline): SGHKS, YYEKEE (reference sequence). V lost 6 bases, J lost 9 bases, and 17 bases stayed unmatched. The CDR3 DNA reads as TGTGCCAGCAACCCTCAGGGGGGAGGATCTCGAAGCTACACCTTC. Residues: CASNPQGGGSRSYTF. Using reference TRBV5-5 and TRBJ1-2 for the parts outside the CDR3, the full variable domain is DAGVTQSPTHLIKTRGQQVTLRCSPISGHKSVSWYQQVLGQGPQFIFQYYEKEERGRGNFPDRFSARQFPNYSSELNVNALLLGDSALYLCASNPQGGGSRSYTFGSGTRLTVV.

V usage is TRBV7-2 and J usage is TRBJ2-3; D is ambiguous. Germline V gives CDR1 SGHTA, CDR2 FQGNSA. The V end was cut by 1 base, the J end by 2 bases, with 10 bases between. The CDR3 runs to 15 residues. DNA for the CDR3: TGTGCCAGCAGCTTAGTTGGCGGTGTCACAGATACGCAGTATTTT. Amino acids: CASSLVGGVTDTQYF.